These 8 T cell receptor beta chains came from one sample sequenced in a study of vaccination effects on CD4 cells after COVID-19. Sequenced by immunoSEQ multiplex PCR; TCRdb stores in-frame clones only, minus some. Counted here are roughly 60,000 clones, roughly 76% occurring once; the ten biggest clones make up around 20%. These TCRs' antigens remain unknown. The ViraFEST assay expanded antigen-specific CD4+ T cells with viral peptide pools before sequencing. CD4+ T cell isolation took place after nine to eleven days of culture. Each vaccine recipient was nucleocapsid antibody negative and had no prior SARS-CoV-2 infection. Sequenced material: CD4+ T cells from PBMCs cultured with SARS-CoV-2 spike peptides, taken before COVID-19 vaccination. The receptors originated from a human donor who received a COVID-19 vaccine.

The chain joins TRBV7-2 to TRBJ1-5, with a weak D call TRBD1 (5 bases). V shed 1 base and J shed 7 bases, with 20 bases lying between them. This CDR3 comprises 17 residues. Germline assignment: CDR1 SGHTA and CDR2 FQGNSA. CDR3 nucleotide sequence: TGTGCCAGCAGCTTAGGGGGGTTCGGGCAGTCCCGGCAGCCCCAGCATTTT. This codes for CASSLGGFGQSRQPQHF. Supplemented by reference TRBV7-2 and TRBJ1-5, the full variable domain reads GAGVSQSPSNKVTEKGKDVELRCDPISGHTALYWYRQSLGQGLEFLIYFQGNSAPDKSGLPSDRFSAERTGGSVSTLTIQRTQQEDSAVYLCASSLGGFGQSRQPQHFGDGTRLSIL.

This chain uses TRBV6-6 with TRBJ1-2; 8 bases line up with TRBD1. The length of the CDR3 is 18 residues. The germline V gene encodes CDR1 MNHNY and CDR2 SVGAGI (reference sequence). V lost 5 bases to trimming and J lost 4 bases; unmatched junction nucleotides: 18. The CDR3 region has the DNA TGTGCCAGCAGTCTTAACACCCGAACAGGGGGGTTGGTCTATGGCTACACCTTC. This sequence encodes CASSLNTRTGGLVYGYTF.

The chain combines TRBV18 with TRBJ1-6; TRBD1 is a possible D gene (5 bases). CDR3 length: 16 residues. Trimming stripped 3 bases from V and 9 bases from J, with 18 bases between. The V gene's germline CDR1 is KGHSH and CDR2 LQKENI. The chain's CDR3 is CASSPRSEGSASPLHF. CDR3 DNA sequence: TGTGCCAGCTCACCGCGCTCAGAGGGGAGCGCTTCACCCCTCCACTTT.

In DNA form, the CDR3 reads TGTGCCAGCAGCCTTGGACAGGGGGCGAATGAGCAGTTCTTC. This encodes CASSLGQGANEQFF. The chain uses TRBV6-5 and TRBJ2-1, with TRBD1 matching 11 bases. The CDR3 totals 14 residues. The V gene end was trimmed by 6 bases and the J gene end by 7 bases; junction bases not matched to a gene: 5. Germline CDR1 reads MNHEY; CDR2 reads SVGAGI.

This clone showed up just once. V and J are TRBV2 and TRBJ1-1; possible D gene TRBD1, 6 bases. The V gene's germline CDR1 is SNHLY and CDR2 FYNNEI. CDR3 length: 13 residues. Trimming removed 6 bases from V and 9 bases from J, with 17 bases in between. This CDR3 is CASSAITGPKAFF. CDR3 nucleotides: TGTGCCAGCAGCGCTATTACAGGGCCAAAAGCTTTCTTT.

This clone came up a few times. The chain recombines TRBV19 with TRBJ2-1; D unclear. V lost 6 bases and J lost 2, with 11 bases in between. Germline assignment: CDR1 LNHDA and CDR2 SQIVND (reference sequence). This CDR3 has 14 amino acids. CDR3 coding DNA: TGTGCCAGTAGGGGGAAGGGTACCTACAATGAGCAGTTCTTC. This translates into CASRGKGTYNEQFF.

The chain links TRBV2 to TRBJ2-3; no reliable D call. Deletions cut 4 bases from V and 1 base from J, with 6 bases between. Germline V lookup: CDR1 SNHLY, CDR2 FYNNEI. The CDR3 totals 13 residues. The CDR3 bases are TGTGCCAGCAGTGTCTCCCGCACAGATACGCAGTATTTT. Translated, it gives CASSVSRTDTQYF.

This clone was seen a single time. This rearrangement joins TRBV12-3 or TRBV12-4 to TRBJ2-7; the D is unclear. This CDR3 spans 12 amino acids. Trimming pared 5 bases from V and 3 bases from J, leaving 8 bases between. The DNA for the CDR3 is TGTGCCAGCAGTCGACTGAGCTACGAGCAGTACTTC. It codes for CASSRLSYEQYF.